This TCR beta chain was identified in a study of blood T cell repertoires in COVID-19. As for the study in general: The United States, Italy and Spain were the sources of the acute and convalescent COVID-19 samples.

Sequencing was performed with immunoSEQ multiplex PCR; in TCRdb, only in-frame clones are kept and a portion is missing. This table holds roughly 43,000 clones, almost 85% found once. Sequenced: peripheral blood. The source is a woman aged 55-75 years with acute or convalescent COVID-19.

The CDR3 loop reads CASSLRTGRYEQYF. In nucleotides, the CDR3 is TGTGCCAGCAGTTTAAGGACAGGACGGTACGAGCAGTACTTC. The chain has TRBV27 and TRBJ2-7, with 7 nucleotides matching TRBD1. The CDR3 runs 14 residues. CDR1 and CDR2 from the germline V gene are MNHEY and SMNVEV (reference sequence). Germline trimming cut 2 bases from V and 4 bases from J; bases unmatched to any gene: 5.